These 31 T cell receptor beta chains were sequenced from one sample in a study of TIL therapy for anti-PD-1-resistant metastatic lung cancer. Time point given: pre-treatment sample, taken before nivolumab and TIL therapy. This was the immunoSEQ v3 assay. Sequencing was performed with immunoSEQ multiplex PCR; in TCRdb, only in-frame clones are kept and a portion is missing. The sample lists tens of thousands of clones; around 80% were seen once. The sequencing here drew on blood, taken at baseline. The origin of the receptors is a woman aged 25 to 80 with non-small cell lung cancer.

This clone appeared a few times. V is TRBV7-8 and J is TRBJ2-7, with 13 bases matching TRBD2. Trimming at V came to 5 bases and at J to 7 bases, leaving 2 bases not matched to a gene. This CDR3 comprises 13 residues. CDR1 SGHVS and CDR2 FQNEAQ come from the germline V gene. CDR3 coding DNA: TGTGCCAGCAGCCGGGGACTAGCGGGGGAGCAGTACTTC. Protein product: CASSRGLAGEQYF.

This clone was found a few times. The gene calls are TRBV28 and TRBJ1-2; maybe TRBD1 (5 bases). Trimming removed 2 bases from V and 7 bases from J, with 11 bases in between. This CDR3 spans 13 amino acids. Germline V lookup: CDR1 MDHEN, CDR2 SYDVKM. The CDR3 DNA is TGTGCCAGCAGTTTAGGGGCAGACCTTGGCTACACCTTC. As protein: CASSLGADLGYTF.

The rearrangement uses TRBV19 and TRBJ2-7; D is perhaps TRBD2 (5 bases). This CDR3 spans 14 amino acids. Trimming stripped 8 bases from V and 6 bases from J, with 20 bases between. Germline loops: CDR1 LNHDA, CDR2 SQIVND (reference sequence). The CDR3 spells CASSTGGGRGEQYF. The CDR3 coding sequence is TGTGCCAGTTCGACGGGTGGAGGTAGAGGCGAGCAGTACTTC.

The chain links TRBV19 to TRBJ2-1; 9 bases are shared with TRBD2. Trimming took 5 bases from V and 4 from J; bases not matched to a gene: 6. Germline CDR1 reads LNHDA; CDR2 reads SQIVND (reference sequence). The CDR3 is 15 amino acids. For the CDR3, the DNA is TGTGCCAGTAGTCATGGACTAGCGACATACAATGAGCAGTTCTTC. Protein sequence: CASSHGLATYNEQFF. Filled out from reference TRBV19 and TRBJ2-1, the complete variable domain reads DGGITQSPKYLFRKEGQNVTLSCEQNLNHDAMYWYRQDPGQGLRLIYYSQIVNDFQKGDIAEGYSVSREKKESFPLTVTSAQKNPTAFYLCASSHGLATYNEQFFGPGTRLTVL.

V and J are TRBV18 and TRBJ1-1, with a possible D match to TRBD1 (5 bases). CDR3 length: 15 residues. V lost 2 bases and J 1 base, leaving 11 bases between the germline ends. Per the germline V gene, CDR1 is KGHSH and CDR2 is LQKENI. CDR3 amino acids: CASSPVQGSNTEAFF. The CDR3 DNA reads as TGTGCCAGCTCACCAGTCCAGGGATCGAACACTGAAGCTTTCTTT.

The chain is built from TRBV9 and TRBJ2-1; 11 nucleotides agree with TRBD2. The CDR3 runs 15 residues. The V segment lost 4 bases and the J segment 8 bases; nucleotides outside the gene matches: 8. Per germline, CDR1 SGDLS and CDR2 YYNGEE. CDR3 bases: TGTGCCAGCAGCCCAACTAGCGGGAGTCCCCATGAGCAGTTCTTC. Protein sequence: CASSPTSGSPHEQFF.

In its sample, this clone was seen once. The chain employs TRBV6-6 and TRBJ2-3; TRBD1 is a possible D gene (6 bases). V was shortened by 2 bases and J by 3 bases, with 15 bases between the two germline ends. The CDR3 extends over 16 amino acids. Germline V CDR1 and CDR2: MNHNY, SVGAGI (reference sequence). The CDR3, as DNA: TGTGCCAGCAGTTACAACCGCAGGGGAAGAACAGATACGCAGTATTTT. Residues: CASSYNRRGRTDTQYF.

The chain has TRBV27 and TRBJ2-3; D is unclear. Germline V gene sequence: CDR1 MNHEY, CDR2 SMNVEV (reference sequence). Trimming left V 3 bases short and J 0 bases short, with 7 bases between. This CDR3 comprises 14 residues. CDR3 loop: CASSFLRSTDTQYF. CDR3 bases: TGTGCCAGCAGTTTTTTGCGGAGCACAGATACGCAGTATTTT.

The gene calls are TRBV6-1 and TRBJ2-7; unclear D gene. CDR1 is MNHNS and CDR2 is SASEGT in the germline V gene. The CDR3 runs 14 residues. V was cut by 6 bases and J by 3 bases, with 15 bases left in between. CDR3 nucleotides: TGTGCCAGCAGACCGGCGGCCTTACGCTACGAGCAGTACTTC. Its protein product is CASRPAALRYEQYF.

By sample fraction, this clone is medium-sized. V is TRBV11-2 and J is TRBJ2-7; D gene unclear. Between the trimmed V and J ends, which lost 2 bases and 3 bases, there was a span of 8 bases. This CDR3 has 13 residues. Germline-derived CDR1 and CDR2 are SGHAT and FQNNGV. The CDR3 protein is CASSLPGVYEQYF. CDR3 nucleotides: TGTGCCAGCAGCTTACCAGGAGTCTACGAGCAGTACTTC.

The V gene is TRBV30, the J gene TRBJ2-2; 8 bases fit TRBD1. The CDR3 length is 17 residues. Looked up from germline, CDR1 is GTSNPN and CDR2 is SVGIG (reference sequence). V was pared by 1 base and J by 5 bases, with 12 bases of the junction left unmatched. The CDR3 protein is CAWSGLRQGFGTGELFF. The DNA of the CDR3 is TGTGCCTGGAGTGGACTCCGACAGGGGTTCGGGACCGGGGAGCTGTTTTTT.

The rearrangement joins TRBV4-1 to TRBJ2-1, with 7 bases that match TRBD2. Germline V lookup: CDR1 MGHRA, CDR2 YSYEKL. The CDR3 is 18 residues long. V trimming: 1 base; J trimming: 0 bases; junction bases outside the gene matches: 9. The CDR3 spells CASSQGILRESSYNEQFF. The DNA of the CDR3 is TGCGCCAGCAGCCAAGGGATTCTGCGGGAGAGCTCCTACAATGAGCAGTTCTTC.

The chain has TRBV10-3 and TRBJ1-1; no reliable D call. The CDR3 sequence is 13 residues long. Germline values: CDR1 ENHRY, CDR2 SYGVKD. Between the trimmed V and J ends, which lost 2 bases and 7 bases, there was a span of 11 bases. As DNA, the CDR3 is TGTGCCATCAGTGAGGACGAGGTTAATGAAGCTTTCTTT. Residues: CAISEDEVNEAFF.

V usage is TRBV5-6 and J usage is TRBJ1-1; tentatively, D is TRBD1 (5 bases). This CDR3 is built from 13 residues. Trimming removed 3 bases at V and 8 bases at J, with 14 bases between. Per the germline V gene, CDR1 is SGHDT and CDR2 is YYEEEE. This chain's CDR3 is CASSWGMGTEAFF. CDR3 in DNA: TGTGCCAGCAGCTGGGGGATGGGTACAGAAGCTTTCTTT.

V usage is TRBV29-1 and J usage is TRBJ2-7; 12 bases are a match to TRBD1. The V gene end was trimmed by 6 bases and the J gene end by 6 bases; junction bases not matched to a gene: 9. The CDR3 has 14 amino acids. Germline loops: CDR1 SQVTM, CDR2 ANQGSEA. In nucleotides, the CDR3 is TGCAGCGTCGGACCGGGACAGGGGGCAGGCGAGCAGTACTTC. It yields the protein CSVGPGQGAGEQYF.

This chain links TRBV18 with TRBJ2-6, with a weak D call TRBD1 (5 bases). Germline V lookup: CDR1 KGHSH, CDR2 LQKENI. V gave up 3 bases and J gave up 1 base, with 7 bases separating them. This CDR3 has 15 residues. The DNA for the CDR3 is TGTGCCAGCTCACCGGACAAATCTGGGGCCAACGTCCTGACTTTC. Its protein product is CASSPDKSGANVLTF.

The chain has TRBV9 and TRBJ2-1; 8 positions agree with TRBD2. Losses at the gene ends were 1 base for V and 5 bases for J; bases not matched to a gene: 5. Germline CDR1 SGDLS, CDR2 YYNGEE. The CDR3 is made up of 15 amino acids. The CDR3 spells CASSVRAGGNNEQFF. The CDR3 DNA follows: TGTGCCAGCAGCGTACGGGCGGGGGGAAACAATGAGCAGTTCTTC.

This chain joins TRBV19 and TRBJ2-1; 11 bases are shared with TRBD1. The CDR3 runs to 13 residues. V was pared by 6 bases and J by 9 bases, with 4 bases of the junction left unmatched. Germline CDR1 is LNHDA and CDR2 is SQIVND (reference sequence). This CDR3 reads CASRDRGLGEQFF. In DNA form, the CDR3 reads TGTGCCAGTAGGGACAGGGGGCTTGGTGAGCAGTTCTTC.

The table lists this clone with a count of one. The chain combines TRBV9 with TRBJ2-1; unclear D gene. The germline gives CDR1 SGDLS, CDR2 YYNGEE. The length of the CDR3 is 13 residues. With 4 bases removed from V and 7 bases from J, the gap between germline ends came to 12 bases. CDR3 sequence reads: CASSQSSVNEQFF. CDR3 DNA sequence: TGTGCCAGCAGCCAGTCCAGTGTGAATGAGCAGTTCTTC.

The genes are TRBV2 and TRBJ2-7, with 10 bases lining up with TRBD2. Trimming cost V 8 bases and J 2 bases; bases outside gene matches: 3. Germline lookup yields CDR1 SNHLY and CDR2 FYNNEI. The CDR3 runs 13 residues. The CDR3 spells CASLSGRAYEQYF. The CDR3 bases are TGTGCCAGCCTAAGCGGGAGGGCCTACGAGCAGTACTTC.

The chain combines TRBV10-1 with TRBJ2-1; TRBD2 might be the D (6 bases). Germline V CDR1 and CDR2: WNHNN, SYGVQD (reference sequence). This CDR3 contains 13 residues. V lost 4 bases and J lost 6, with 10 bases in between. CDR3 DNA sequence: TGCGCCAGCAGTGCGGCGGGGCTCAATGAGCAGTTCTTC. This translates into CASSAAGLNEQFF.

This clone was found once. CDR3 bases: TGTGCCAGCAGCTTAGCCATCACTGGGGACAGGGCTAACACCTTC. This encodes CASSLAITGDRANTF. The gene calls are TRBV7-9 and TRBJ1-2; 9 positions match TRBD1. The germline gives CDR1 SEHNR, CDR2 FQNEAQ (reference sequence). V shed 0 bases and J 12 bases; nucleotides not matched to a gene: 11. The CDR3 runs 15 residues.

The J gene is TRBJ2-7, the V gene TRBV11-1; D possibly corresponds to TRBD2 (5 bases). The germline V gene encodes CDR1 SGHAT and CDR2 FQDESV (reference sequence). The CDR3 runs to 15 residues. Trimming removed 7 bases at V and 2 bases at J, with 18 bases between. CDR3 coding DNA: TGTGCCAGCACGGCCTTATCGGGGTCCACCTACGAGCAGTACTTC. Encoded protein: CASTALSGSTYEQYF.

This chain connects TRBV4-3 to TRBJ2-7, with 12 bases that match TRBD2. The V segment lost 1 base and the J segment 4 bases; nucleotides outside the gene matches: 5. Germline V gene data show CDR1 as LGHNA and CDR2 as YSLEER. CDR3 length equals 16 residues. The CDR3 loop is CASSQVGTSGPYEQYF. DNA of the CDR3: TGCGCCAGCAGCCAAGTCGGGACTAGCGGGCCTTACGAGCAGTACTTC.

The CDR3 region is CASSLALEGSNEKLFF. CDR3 nucleotide sequence: TGTGCCAGCAGCTTAGCGTTGGAGGGATCCAATGAAAAACTGTTTTTT. The rearrangement uses TRBV7-9 and TRBJ1-4, with unresolved D. This CDR3 comprises 16 residues. With 0 bases removed from V and 5 bases from J, the gap between germline ends came to 13 bases. The germline gives CDR1 SEHNR, CDR2 FQNEAQ (reference sequence).

The V gene is TRBV30, the J gene TRBJ1-1, with 7 bases that match TRBD1. V lost 1 base, J lost 0 bases, and 5 bases stayed unmatched. The CDR3 totals 15 residues. Germline CDR1 is GTSNPN and CDR2 is SVGIG (reference sequence). The CDR3 spells CAWSALGTVNTEAFF. In nucleotides, the CDR3 is TGTGCCTGGAGTGCCCTCGGGACAGTGAACACTGAAGCTTTCTTT.

The chain couples TRBV6-6 to TRBJ2-7, with D perhaps being TRBD1 or TRBD2 (5 bases each). CDR3 length equals 15 residues. Trimming left V 0 bases short and J 4 bases short, with 13 bases between. CDR1 is MNHNY and CDR2 is SVGAGI in the germline V gene (reference sequence). The CDR3 DNA sequence: TGTGCCAGCAGTTACTCGACCCGGGGACGTTACGAGCAGTACTTC. Protein product: CASSYSTRGRYEQYF.

The chain carries TRBV5-8 and TRBJ2-3; TRBD2 matches 9 bases. The CDR3 length is 15 residues. The junction had 4 bases not matched to a gene; V was cut back by 1 base and J by 4 bases. Looked up from germline, CDR1 is SGHTS and CDR2 is YDEGEE. The CDR3 nucleotides read TGTGCCAGCAGCTTGAGCGGGGGGAACGCAGATACGCAGTATTTT. Its protein product is CASSLSGGNADTQYF.

The CDR3 bases are TGCGCCAGCAGTGAAGGGGGGGCCGGCATCTACGAGCAGTACTTC. This gives the protein CASSEGGAGIYEQYF. V is TRBV10-1 and J is TRBJ2-7; D perhaps matches TRBD2 (7 bases). Germline V lookup: CDR1 WNHNN, CDR2 SYGVQD (reference sequence). This CDR3 region has 15 residues. V was cut by 3 bases and J by 3 bases, with 15 bases left in between.

This sequence joins TRBV7-9 and TRBJ2-2; D gene unclear. This CDR3 spans 13 amino acids. V was shortened by 4 bases and J by 2 bases, with 5 bases between the two germline ends. Looked up from germline, CDR1 is SEHNR and CDR2 is FQNEAQ (reference sequence). The CDR3 DNA sequence: TGTGCCAGCAGCTCGACAAACACCGGGGAGCTGTTTTTT. It codes for CASSSTNTGELFF.

The V gene is TRBV2, the J gene TRBJ2-3; 7 nucleotides match TRBD2. Trimming cost V 9 bases and J 3 bases; bases outside gene matches: 15. The CDR3 spans 16 residues. Germline V CDR1 and CDR2: SNHLY, FYNNEI. CDR3 loop: CASRGAGRRLTDTQYF. The CDR3 DNA follows: TGTGCCAGTCGAGGAGCGGGGAGAAGGTTGACAGATACGCAGTATTTT.